The clone carrying this T cell receptor beta chain occurred once. What it recognizes is unknown. Sequencing used immunoSEQ multiplex PCR; TCRdb keeps in-frame clones, though not all of them. The sample shows more than 55,000 clones, more than 70% of them seen only once. The CDR3 has 17 residues. Germline V CDR1 and CDR2: SGHTA, FQGTGA. The ends lost 4 bases at V and 3 bases at J; junction bases unmatched: 11. The data belong to a study of cytotoxic CD8 clonotypes in ibrutinib-treated CLL. Whole-study results and caveats: While tracking circulating CD8+ T-cell counts, baseline clonality exceeded that of age-matched healthy donors.

The specimen was PBMCs, collected after 12 months of ibrutinib treatment. The TCR sequence derives from a human donor with chronic lymphocytic leukemia. This chain connects TRBV7-3 to TRBJ2-3; the match to TRBD2 covers 9 bases. CDR3 nucleotide sequence: TGTGCCAGCAGCTCCCACGCGGATGCGGGAGGGACAGATACGCAGTATTTT. Translation gives CASSSHADAGGTDTQYF.